This TCR beta chain appears in the sequencing data of a study of cytomegalovirus exposure and HLA in healthy donors. For the study at large: The same platform used for the approximately 670 first-cohort repertoires was also used for the 95 to 150 validation repertoires, as a later analysis reported.

Repertoires were generated with immunoSEQ multiplex PCR, while TCRdb's copy carries only in-frame clones and drops some. The sample has approximately 210,000 clones, roughly 88% seen once. A word on this clone: The antigen is not known.

General study results and limits: A few chains linked to CMV were shown in vitro to be specific for CMV antigens. Rare TCR sequences predominated, though certain public TCRs were found in many donors. Reportedly, diagnosis of cytomegalovirus status by the classifier showed high specificity and sensitivity.

The germline gives CDR1 SGHVT, CDR2 SQSDAQ. V lost 11 bases and J 0 bases, leaving 8 bases between the germline ends. This CDR3 is built from 12 residues. The clonotype was recovered from a woman aged 18-30 years in good health and CMV-seronegative. Sequenced: PBMCs. The V gene is TRBV7-4, the J gene TRBJ1-5; D is unresolved. The CDR3 nucleotides are TGTGCCCGGTGGTGTAGCAATCAGCCCCAGCATTTT. Translated: CARWCSNQPQHF.